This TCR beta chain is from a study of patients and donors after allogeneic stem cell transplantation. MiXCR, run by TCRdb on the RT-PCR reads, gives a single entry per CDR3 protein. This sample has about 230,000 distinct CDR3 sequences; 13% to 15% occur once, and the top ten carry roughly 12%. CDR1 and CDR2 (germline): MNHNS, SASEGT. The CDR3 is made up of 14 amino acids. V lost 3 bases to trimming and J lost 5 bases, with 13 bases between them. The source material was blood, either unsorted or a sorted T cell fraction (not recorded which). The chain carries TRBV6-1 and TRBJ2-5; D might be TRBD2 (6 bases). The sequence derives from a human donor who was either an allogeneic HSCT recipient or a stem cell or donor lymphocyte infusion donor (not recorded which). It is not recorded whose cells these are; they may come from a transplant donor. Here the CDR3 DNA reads TGTGCCAGCAGTGAGCCGGGGGTGTCCGAGACCCAGTACTTC. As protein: CASSEPGVSETQYF.